The present T cell receptor beta chain was sequenced within a study of cytomegalovirus exposure and HLA in healthy donors (dated by TCRdb to 2015 to 2018). Regarding the research as a whole: According to an earlier analysis of a few hundred of the donors, roughly 180 million T cells yielded some 110 million unique TCR beta sequences and about 300 Gb of sequence data. In an earlier analysis of roughly 540 of the donors, high-throughput TCR beta sequencing was used to judge whether each TCR beta V gene segment behaved as functional or pseudogenic. On average, about 200,000 unique TCR beta nucleotide sequences were sequenced per donor among 350 to 400 genotyped donors of the cohort, with around 19% of those sequences being non-productive. An early release that covered about 640 HLA-typed donors contained around 300 gigabases of sequencing data and 65 million to 100 million unique TCR sequences. Typing coverage differed by locus: A, B, C, DRB1 and DQB1 were typed in roughly 620-640 donors, DQA1 in 522, DPA1 in 600 to 610, and DPB1 in around 440. High-throughput TCR immunosequencing, statistical association of individual TCRs with disease status, and machine learning were combined to predict cytomegalovirus infection status. All discovery cohort repertoires had been generated using a single sequencing platform. Because of strong linkage in the cohort, roughly five DR-DQ haplotypes were treated as single units for association and clustering. In a later genetic analysis, genome-wide SNP genotypes for about 55% of the 666 donors were used, and that subset was treated as a discovery cohort. The study used immunosequencing to profile the T cell repertoires of some 600 subjects and linked those repertoires to cytomegalovirus serostatus. To study patterns of TCR occurrence, a later analysis re-analyzed previously published TCR beta repertoires from 600 to 750 donors and added high-resolution HLA genotyping. The genetic ancestry cluster associated with self-reported Caucasian donors included 81% of the roughly 410 genotyped donors. Donor age, sex, ethnicity and CMV serostatus were compiled together with the repertoire data. HLA typing covered class I and class II loci at four-digit resolution. The study was designed to test whether signatures of past pathogen exposure could be identified by cataloging public T cell receptors. Along with the roughly 700-subject first cohort, a separate validation cohort of 120 different subjects was used. In the later analysis, no new phenotypic data were used to find candidate immune exposures; instead, reliance was placed on TCR beta sequences and their occurrence across donors. The investigation overall reported the following: When HLA alleles, especially DR and DQ, strongly co-occurred, attributing TCR associations to individual alleles was difficult. Roughly uniform sequencing depth across donors was assumed in presence/absence analyses, although this assumption may not hold. Broadly in line with IMGT annotations, most TCR beta V segments showed up in productive rearrangements about 87% or about 30% of the time in an earlier analysis of 587 of the donors. According to a later genetic analysis, donors in an Asian-associated ancestry cluster had fewer N-insertions in productive TCRs than the approximately 670-donor mean. A later analysis associated 17,000 or so TCR beta sequences with specific HLA alleles at a false discovery rate of 0.05. The classifier was reported to diagnose cytomegalovirus status with high specificity and sensitivity in both the original cohort and the validation cohort. In vitro tests confirmed that three of the cytomegalovirus-associated TCR beta chains recognize cytomegalovirus antigens. An association between a missense DCLRE1C variant and V-gene and J-gene trimming of TCR beta chains was found in a later genetic analysis and replicated in an independent cohort. Because some donors lacked HLA typing at each locus, the association tests relied only on the typed subset. Because the 87-base-pair reads could not distinguish some IMGT-functional V segments, including TRBV6-2 and TRBV6-3, those segments were excluded. Most TCR sequences were seen in very few donors, while some public TCRs were found in many individuals. In the study, about 150 TCR beta chains were listed as associated with cytomegalovirus. Because counts were too low, seventeen rarely observed V segments, including chromosome 9 orphons, were excluded from the earlier analysis of 587 of the donors. A later analysis found that most CMV-associated TCR beta chains appeared HLA-restricted, with HLA associations seemingly driven largely by CMV exposure. A cluster of highly shared sequence variants was judged likely to be a technical artifact of the sequencing pipeline. According to a later analysis, TCR association rates differed among HLA loci, with DRB1 alleles showing the most associated TCRs and HLA-C alleles showing the fewest. A further reported finding was that TCR beta sequences accurately predicted the HLA-A and HLA-B alleles for most subjects in the first cohort. Correlated functional status among segregating V segments might be attributable to linkage disequilibrium, but an unknown experimental factor could not be ruled out. This cohort had only TCR beta chains sequenced, and the lack of alpha or paired-chain data limited which features could be detected. A later analysis found that HLA-associated TCR beta chains were more clonally expanded and had lower generation probabilities than equally common non-associated chains. The authors suggested that the approach could potentially be generalized to other disease states and immunological phenotypes. A later analysis reported that several top co-occurrence clusters appeared linked to parvovirus B19, influenza, CMV and Epstein-Barr virus. Immune exposure information for the cohort was limited to CMV serostatus.

Measured from the cysteine to the phenylalanine, the CDR3 is 13 residues long. Kept here is only the CDR3 DNA, which spans 39 bases and is read in frame from base 1. CDR1 and CDR2, looked up from the germline V gene (reference sequence), are LNHNV and YYDKDF. The germline V and J ends show losses of 11 bases and 4 bases respectively, and no gene match explains 5 bases of the junction. A note on this clone: What this receptor recognizes is not known. No base-level quality is on record; no much larger clone is a single base apart.

The cohort was made up of under 800 healthy bone marrow donors. All cohort members were sampled while nominally healthy, although unrecorded immune exposures were likely present. The donor tested CMV seronegative, placing the donor among the 300 to 400 seronegative members of the cohort. A peripheral blood sample was provided by each donor, and peripheral blood mononuclear cells were used for TCR beta sequencing. Genomic DNA was extracted from the blood cell samples with the Qiagen DNeasy Blood Extraction Kit. The library was made by the immunoSEQ multiplex PCR assay. The multiplex PCR relied on a mix of 60 forward primers for TCR Vbeta segments and 13 reverse primers for TCR Jbeta segments. The CDR3 region of rearranged TCR beta genes was amplified from genomic DNA with a multiplex PCR assay. The Illumina HiSeq System was used to sequence the amplified TCR beta libraries as 87-base-pair reads. In the source study's methods: A later analysis counted some 80 million unique TCR beta chains across the 550 to 750 repertoires, and some 11 million of these chains were shared by at least two donors. A nearest-neighbor algorithm error-corrected the raw reads and collapsed the reads into unique sequences, merging closely related sequences to remove PCR and sequencing errors. V, D and J gene segments were assigned by aligning CDR3 sequences to IMGT reference sequences. For a sequence to be retained, at least a six-nucleotide match to both a V gene segment and a J gene segment was required. Rearrangements were called productive when the CDR3 lacked stop codons and stayed in frame with V and J; all others were non-productive. Following IMGT convention, CDR3 was defined as the stretch from the second conserved V-encoded cysteine to the conserved J-encoded phenylalanine. Sequences without an unambiguous match to a single V gene segment were excluded from the earlier analysis of 500 to 700 of the donors. An earlier analysis of fewer than 650 of the donors classified V segments as functional when productive rearrangements were above 56.7% and as segregating when the standard deviation between donors was above 5%. A statistical classification framework was built to diagnose cytomegalovirus status from the catalog of TCR beta chain sequences. A later analysis assigned V and J genes by comparing TCR nucleotide sequences with IMGT/GENE-DB human TR gene sequences. Using the TCRdist pipeline, a later analysis assigned CDR3 sequences along with most-parsimonious VDJ recombination scenarios. In a later analysis, each TCR beta chain was defined by its CDR3 amino acid sequence together with its V-gene family, and reads lacking a unique V-gene family were excluded. To address suspected cross-contamination and a sequencing artifact, a later analysis removed under 600 highly shared, low-generation-probability nucleotide sequences. In a later analysis, a clonal expansion index was calculated for each public chain from normalized within-repertoire ranks of inferred template counts. In a later analysis, generation probabilities were computed using a VDJ recombination model fitted to out-of-frame rearrangements, and the results were checked against IGoR. A later analysis scored TCR-TCR, TCR-HLA and TCR-CMV co-occurrence with hypergeometric tests, applying a repertoire-size bias correction to TCR pairs. A later analysis estimated false discovery rates by permuting HLA or CMV assignments 20 times. In a later analysis, co-occurring TCRs were grouped using DBSCAN, with TCRdist sequence similarity added in when clustering inside HLA-allele-positive subsets. Co-occurrence clustering excluded repertoires with fewer than 30,000 or more than 120,000 public chains, plus five with anomalous nucleotide sharing. Held by TCRdb, this immuneACCESS table contains in-frame sequences only and omits some clones. Under half of the omission traces to an unresolved V gene where checked; the cause of the rest is unknown. The V and J calls and clone size were taken over from that table, and D and trimming were inferred from the DNA. In this sample the table shows about 90,000 clones, over 60% of which occur a single time. Together, the top ten hold under 5% of the sample.

The chain uses TRBV15 and TRBJ1-1; 12 bases in the middle match TRBD1. Sample: PBMCs. The TCR sequence derives from a man younger than 45 in good health and CMV-seronegative. In nucleotide form, the sequence is TGTGCCGCGGGACAGGGGGCCGGCACTGAAGCTTTCTTT. Its coded protein is CAAGQGAGTEAFF.